The present T cell receptor (beta chain) was sequenced within a study of blood T cell repertoires in COVID-19. Study details: Sources were T cells, B-cell-depleted T cells, or PBMCs; the material itself was cDNA or gDNA.

Per the original data handling: Amplification of reference gene primers was used by the study to estimate nucleated cell counts. Only in-frame clones appear in the TCRdb table, and some are missing; sequencing was by immunoSEQ multiplex PCR. The V and J calls and clone size are taken from that table; D and trimming were inferred from the DNA. The repertoire has 16,000 or so clones, roughly 87% of them found once; the top ten carry around 10%. CDR1 and CDR2 (germline): SNHLY, FYNNEI. With 6 bases clipped from V and 5 bases from J, the junction kept 7 bases outside the gene matches. CDR3 length equals 15 residues.

This TCR derives from a man older than 75 with acute or convalescent COVID-19. The specimen sequenced was peripheral blood. The rearrangement uses TRBV2 and TRBJ2-2, with 9 bases that match TRBD2. CDR3: CASSIAGDGTGELFF. The DNA for the CDR3 is TGTGCCAGCAGCATAGCGGGAGACGGGACCGGGGAGCTGTTTTTT.